These 20 T cell receptor beta chains were sequenced from one sample in a study of shared clonotypes between healthy human individuals. In the naive CD8 group, cells lacked CD45RO and were positively selected for CCR7, so terminally differentiated effector memory CD45RA+ cells were left out. Profiling relied on immunoSEQ multiplex PCR, and the TCRdb table lists in-frame clones only, not all of them. The sample holds around 2.1 million clones, just over 90% seen once. Specimen: naive CD8+ T cells from PBMCs. Source of these receptors: a man between 18 and 29 years old in good health. Some clones in this sample may be carry-over from other donors' samples.

This clone was picked up one time. This chain joins TRBV27 and TRBJ2-7; unclear D gene. The CDR3 contains 13 residues. Looked up from germline, CDR1 is MNHEY and CDR2 is SMNVEV (reference sequence). V shed 10 bases and J shed 0 bases, with 13 bases lying between them. The CDR3 DNA follows: TGTGCCACACGAGGTCAAAGCTCCTACGAGCAGTACTTC. This translates into CATRGQSSYEQYF.

The chain carries TRBV19 and TRBJ2-7; TRBD2 matches 8 bases. The CDR3 totals 14 residues. Germline V CDR1 and CDR2: LNHDA, SQIVND (reference sequence). V lost 4 bases, J lost 5 bases, and 7 bases stayed unmatched. CDR3 protein: CASSNRGGFNEQYF. Here the CDR3 DNA reads TGTGCCAGTAGTAACCGGGGGGGTTTCAACGAGCAGTACTTC.

The chain has TRBV13 and TRBJ2-1, with TRBD2 matching over 7 bases. The trim removed 2 bases at V and 5 bases at J, leaving 6 bases unmatched. This CDR3 comprises 15 residues. CDR1 is PRHDT and CDR2 is FYEKMQ in the germline V gene (reference sequence). DNA of the CDR3: TGTGCCAGCAGCTTAAGCCTAGCGGAAGACAATGAGCAGTTCTTC. Its protein product is CASSLSLAEDNEQFF.

J is TRBJ2-2 and V is TRBV5-4; tentatively, D is TRBD1 (6 bases). This CDR3 has 15 amino acids. V was cut by 1 base and J by 3 bases, with 10 bases left in between. Germline CDR1 is SGHNT and CDR2 is YYREEE (reference sequence). The CDR3, as DNA: TGTGCCAGCAGCTTGCGACAGGAAGACACCGGGGAGCTGTTTTTT. Protein sequence: CASSLRQEDTGELFF.

Concerning this clone: Other DNA sequences in the sample encode the same CDR3. The J gene is TRBJ2-7, the V gene TRBV27, with no clear D. The germline V and J ends were trimmed by 0 bases and 1 base, with 7 bases remaining between them. CDR1 is MNHEY, CDR2 SMNVEV, per germline (reference sequence). This CDR3 has 14 residues. The CDR3 region is CASSLSSYSYEQYF. Here the CDR3 DNA reads TGTGCCAGCAGTTTATCATCCTATTCCTACGAGCAGTACTTC.

The chain carries TRBV5-1 and TRBJ2-7, with TRBD2 matching 7 bases. Per the germline V gene, CDR1 is SGHRS and CDR2 is YFSETQ. The CDR3 spans 15 residues. V dropped 7 bases and J dropped 3; count of bases not matched to a gene: 13. The CDR3 loop is CASSHGGGEGYEQYF. The CDR3 DNA reads TGCGCCAGCTCGCACGGAGGAGGGGAGGGCTACGAGCAGTACTTC.

This rearrangement joins TRBV6-5 to TRBJ2-5; unclear D gene. CDR3 length: 13 residues. Trimming took off 0 bases at V and 5 bases at J, with 7 bases between the two ends. Germline V gives CDR1 MNHEY, CDR2 SVGAGI. CDR3 in amino acids: CASSYSNWETQYF. The CDR3 coding sequence is TGTGCCAGCAGTTACTCGAACTGGGAGACCCAGTACTTC.

This chain connects TRBV7-9 to TRBJ2-5; TRBD2 is a possible D gene (5 bases). The germline V gene has CDR1 SEHNR and CDR2 FQNEAQ (reference sequence). V was cut by 3 bases and J by 4 bases, with 15 bases left in between. This CDR3 comprises 15 residues. The CDR3 loop is CASSFPRGMGETQYF. CDR3 DNA: TGTGCCAGCAGCTTTCCCCGAGGGATGGGAGAGACCCAGTACTTC.

The rearrangement uses TRBV15 and TRBJ1-2, with D maybe TRBD1 (6 bases). V was cut by 5 bases and J by 8 bases, with 21 bases left in between. The CDR3 is made up of 15 amino acids. Germline assignment: CDR1 LNHNV and CDR2 YYDKDF (reference sequence). The DNA of the CDR3 is TGTGCCACCAGCCTCAGCCTTGGCAGGGGAGACGGCTACACCTTC. Its protein is CATSLSLGRGDGYTF.

The chain couples TRBV6-5 to TRBJ2-6; 7 bases match TRBD2. Germline CDR1 reads MNHEY; CDR2 reads SVGAGI. Losses at the gene ends were 11 bases for V and 0 bases for J; bases not matched to a gene: 4. This CDR3 has 14 amino acids. The CDR3 reads CAAGEVSGANVLTF. The CDR3 DNA reads TGTGCCGCGGGGGAGGTCTCTGGGGCCAACGTCCTGACTTTC.

The chain couples TRBV6-5 to TRBJ1-1; D is unclear. Trimming pared 10 bases from V and 1 base from J, leaving 13 bases between. Germline-derived CDR1 and CDR2 are MNHEY and SVGAGI. CDR3 size: 13 residues. CDR3 in amino acids: CATRFGPNTEAFF. DNA for the CDR3: TGTGCCACTCGATTTGGGCCGAACACTGAAGCTTTCTTT.

The rearrangement joins TRBV19 to TRBJ2-7, with TRBD2 identical over 10 bases. The CDR3 runs to 14 residues. V lost 7 bases, J lost 5 bases, and 8 bases stayed unmatched. From germline, CDR1 is LNHDA and CDR2 SQIVND (reference sequence). Here the CDR3 reads CASTPGLARDEQYF. CDR3 coding DNA: TGTGCCAGTACCCCGGGACTAGCGAGAGACGAGCAGTACTTC.

This clone was picked up one time. This chain uses TRBV29-1 with TRBJ2-1; no definite D call. Trimming took 4 bases from V and 0 from J, leaving 10 bases between them. In germline, CDR1 is SQVTM, CDR2 ANQGSEA. The CDR3 contains 14 residues. CDR3 in DNA: TGCAGCGTTGCCTTTGGAAGCTCCTACAATGAGCAGTTCTTC. It specifies CSVAFGSSYNEQFF.

This clone was seen more than once but under ten times. This chain connects TRBV29-1 to TRBJ2-7, with TRBD1 matching over 8 bases. The CDR3 has 13 amino acids. The germline gives CDR1 SQVTM, CDR2 ANQGSEA. The V gene end was trimmed by 7 bases and the J gene end by 0 bases; junction bases not matched to a gene: 5. The CDR3 here is CSARDRSSYEQYF. The CDR3 coding sequence is TGCAGCGCCCGGGACAGGAGCTCCTACGAGCAGTACTTC.

The gene calls are TRBV7-9 and TRBJ2-7; TRBD1 aligns across 8 bases. CDR1 and CDR2 from the germline V gene are SEHNR and FQNEAQ (reference sequence). This CDR3 is 16 amino acids long. Trimming at V came to 5 bases and at J to 6 bases, leaving 15 bases not matched to a gene. The CDR3 region has the DNA TGTGCCAGCAGCCCAACGACCGAGTCTACAGGGGGCGAGCAGTACTTC. Its protein product is CASSPTTESTGGEQYF.

V gene TRBV5-1 combines with J gene TRBJ1-1; D is possibly TRBD1 (5 bases). V was pared by 0 bases and J by 0 bases, with 15 bases between. CDR3 length: 17 residues. The V gene's germline CDR1 is SGHRS and CDR2 YFSETQ. CDR3 protein: CASSLGPQATMNTEAFF. The DNA for the CDR3 is TGCGCCAGCAGCTTGGGCCCACAGGCGACGATGAACACTGAAGCTTTCTTT. The variable domain in full, completed from reference TRBV5-1 and TRBJ1-1, reads KAGVTQTPRYLIKTRGQQVTLSCSPISGHRSVSWYQQTPGQGLQFLFEYFSETQRNKGNFPGRFSGRQFSNSRSEMNVSTLELGDSALYLCASSLGPQATMNTEAFFGQGTRLTVV.

This chain links TRBV9 with TRBJ2-1; 9 bases match TRBD2. J lost 5 bases, V lost 3 bases, and 6 bases had no gene match. The CDR3 sequence is 15 residues long. The germline gives CDR1 SGDLS, CDR2 YYNGEE. CDR3 DNA: TGTGCCAGCAGCGGTCGGACTAGCGCCCACAATGAGCAGTTCTTC. Its translation is CASSGRTSAHNEQFF.

The chain carries TRBV19 and TRBJ1-2, with a possible D match to TRBD1 (5 bases). Germline lookup yields CDR1 LNHDA and CDR2 SQIVND (reference sequence). The V end lost 7 bases, the J end lost 7 bases, and 16 bases lay between the germline ends. CDR3 length: 13 residues. The CDR3 loop reads CASKAAGLTGYTF. DNA of the CDR3: TGTGCCAGTAAGGCAGCAGGGCTCACTGGCTACACCTTC.

The V call is TRBV27, the J call TRBJ2-2; no clear D gene. Trimming removed 5 bases from V and 3 bases from J, with 7 bases in between. Germline V lookup: CDR1 MNHEY, CDR2 SMNVEV (reference sequence). The length of the CDR3 is 13 residues. The CDR3 region is CASSPLYTGELFF. CDR3 sequence (DNA): TGTGCCAGCAGTCCACTTTACACCGGGGAGCTGTTTTTT.

This rearrangement joins TRBV4-1 to TRBJ1-5, with D hard to call. This CDR3 region has 15 residues. The germline gives CDR1 MGHRA, CDR2 YSYEKL. The ends were cut back, 1 base at V and 0 bases at J, with 7 bases in the middle. The CDR3 sequence is CASSQAGDSNQPQHF. CDR3 in DNA: TGCGCCAGCAGCCAAGCCGGGGATAGCAATCAGCCCCAGCATTTT.